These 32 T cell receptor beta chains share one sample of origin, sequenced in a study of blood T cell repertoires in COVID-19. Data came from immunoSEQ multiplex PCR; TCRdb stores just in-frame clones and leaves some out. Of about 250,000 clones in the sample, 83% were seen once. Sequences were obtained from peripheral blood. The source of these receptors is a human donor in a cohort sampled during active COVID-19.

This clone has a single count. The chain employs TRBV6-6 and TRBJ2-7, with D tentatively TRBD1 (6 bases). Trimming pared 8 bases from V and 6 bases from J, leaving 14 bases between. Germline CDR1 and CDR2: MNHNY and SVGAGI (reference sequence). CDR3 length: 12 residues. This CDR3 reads CASSTGSVEQYF. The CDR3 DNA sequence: TGTGCCAGCTCAACAGGGTCCGTCGAGCAGTACTTC.

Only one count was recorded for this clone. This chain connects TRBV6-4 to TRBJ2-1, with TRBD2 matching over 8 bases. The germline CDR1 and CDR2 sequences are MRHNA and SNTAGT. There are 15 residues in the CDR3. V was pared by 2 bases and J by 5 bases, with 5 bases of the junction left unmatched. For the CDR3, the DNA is TGTGCCAGCAGTGACCTCGCGGGAGGACACAATGAGCAGTTCTTC. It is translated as CASSDLAGGHNEQFF.

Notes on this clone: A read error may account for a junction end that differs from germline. The CDR3 nucleotides read TGCGCCAGCAATGAGGGGTTCGGGATTCTTAATTCACCCCTCCACTTT. Its protein is CASNEGFGILNSPLHF. This chain joins TRBV10-2 and TRBJ1-6; weak D call: TRBD1 (5 bases). Germline loops: CDR1 WSHSY, CDR2 SAAADI. The CDR3 length is 16 residues.

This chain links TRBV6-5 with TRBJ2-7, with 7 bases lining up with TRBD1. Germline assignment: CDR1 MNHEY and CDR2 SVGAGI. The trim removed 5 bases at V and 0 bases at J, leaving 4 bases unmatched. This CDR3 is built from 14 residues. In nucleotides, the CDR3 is TGTGCCAGCAGTAAGACAGGGTCCTCCTACGAGCAGTACTTC. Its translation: CASSKTGSSYEQYF.

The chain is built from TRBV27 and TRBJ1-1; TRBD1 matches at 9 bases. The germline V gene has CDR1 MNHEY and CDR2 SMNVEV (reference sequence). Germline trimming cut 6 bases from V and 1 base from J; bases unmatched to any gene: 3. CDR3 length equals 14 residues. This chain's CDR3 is CASRDRGSNTEAFF. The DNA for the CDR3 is TGTGCCAGCAGGGACAGGGGCTCGAACACTGAAGCTTTCTTT.

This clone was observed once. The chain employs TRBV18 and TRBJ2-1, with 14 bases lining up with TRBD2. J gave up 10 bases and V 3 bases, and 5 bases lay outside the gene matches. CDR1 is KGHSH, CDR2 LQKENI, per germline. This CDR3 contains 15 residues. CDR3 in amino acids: CASSPPGLAGVEQFF. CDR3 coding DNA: TGTGCCAGCTCACCGCCGGGACTAGCGGGAGTGGAGCAGTTCTTC.

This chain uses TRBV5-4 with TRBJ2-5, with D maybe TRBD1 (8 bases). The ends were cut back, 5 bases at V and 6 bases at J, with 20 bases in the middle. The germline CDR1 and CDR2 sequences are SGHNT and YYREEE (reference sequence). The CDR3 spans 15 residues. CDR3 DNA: TGTGCCAGCAGTTTTGGACAGGGAGGGTTGAAGACCCAGTACTTC. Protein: CASSFGQGGLKTQYF.

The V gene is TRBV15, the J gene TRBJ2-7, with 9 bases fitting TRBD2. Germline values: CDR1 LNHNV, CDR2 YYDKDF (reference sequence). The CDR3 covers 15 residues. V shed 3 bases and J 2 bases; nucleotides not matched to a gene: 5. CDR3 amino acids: CATSRTSGFPYEQYF. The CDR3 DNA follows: TGTGCCACCAGCAGGACTAGCGGTTTTCCCTACGAGCAGTACTTC.

CDR3 region: CASSPPRRGGANTEAFF. As DNA, the CDR3 is TGTGCCAGCTCACCACCTAGGCGCGGGGGCGCGAACACTGAAGCTTTCTTT. The chain is built from TRBV18 and TRBJ1-1; TRBD1 might be the D (6 bases). CDR3 length: 17 amino acids. Germline assignment: CDR1 KGHSH and CDR2 LQKENI. With 0 bases removed from V and 1 base from J, the gap between germline ends came to 15 bases.

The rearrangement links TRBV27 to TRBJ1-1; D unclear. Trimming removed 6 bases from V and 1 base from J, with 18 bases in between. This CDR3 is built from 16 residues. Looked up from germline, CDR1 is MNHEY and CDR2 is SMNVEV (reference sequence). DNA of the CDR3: TGTGCCAGCAGCCCCGGGGTTGGAACCGCGAACACTGAAGCTTTCTTT. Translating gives CASSPGVGTANTEAFF.

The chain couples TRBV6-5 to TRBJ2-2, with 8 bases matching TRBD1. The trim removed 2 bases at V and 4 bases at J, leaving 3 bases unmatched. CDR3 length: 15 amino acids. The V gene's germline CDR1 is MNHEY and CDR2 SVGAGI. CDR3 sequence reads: CASSYRTGSTGELFF. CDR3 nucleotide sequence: TGTGCCAGCAGTTACAGGACAGGGAGCACCGGGGAGCTGTTTTTT.

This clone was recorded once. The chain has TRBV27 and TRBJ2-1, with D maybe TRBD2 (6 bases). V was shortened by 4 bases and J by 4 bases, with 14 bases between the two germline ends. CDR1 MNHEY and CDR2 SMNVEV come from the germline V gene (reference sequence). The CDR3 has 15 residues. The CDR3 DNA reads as TGTGCCAGCAGTTCGACTAGAACTCTTTACAATGAGCAGTTCTTC. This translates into CASSSTRTLYNEQFF.

This CDR3 is CASSYSTGAGEQYF. CDR3 sequence (DNA): TGTGCCAGCAGTTACTCGACAGGGGCGGGAGAGCAGTACTTC. The chain couples TRBV6-5 to TRBJ2-7; 8 nucleotides match TRBD1. V lost 0 bases and J lost 7; bases outside the gene matches: 5. The germline V gene encodes CDR1 MNHEY and CDR2 SVGAGI. The CDR3 consists of 14 residues.

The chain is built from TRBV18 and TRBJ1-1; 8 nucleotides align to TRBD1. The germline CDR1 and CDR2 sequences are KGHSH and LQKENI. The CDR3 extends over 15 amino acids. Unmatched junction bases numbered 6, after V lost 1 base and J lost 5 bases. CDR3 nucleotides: TGTGCCAGCTCACCACGAGGACAGGGAAGAACTGAAGCTTTCTTT. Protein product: CASSPRGQGRTEAFF.

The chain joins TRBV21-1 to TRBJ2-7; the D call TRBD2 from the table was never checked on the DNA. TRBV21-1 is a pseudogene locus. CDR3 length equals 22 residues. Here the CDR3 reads CASIKLGTSGRNGLGWYYEQYF. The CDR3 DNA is TGTGCCAGCATCAAACTAGGGACTAGCGGGAGGAATGGGCTGGGCTGGTACTACGAGCAGTACTTC.

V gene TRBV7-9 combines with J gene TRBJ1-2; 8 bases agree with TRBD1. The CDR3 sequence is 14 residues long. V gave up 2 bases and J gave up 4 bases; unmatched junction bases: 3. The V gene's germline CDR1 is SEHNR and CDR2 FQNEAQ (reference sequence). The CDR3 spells CASSLPGQVYGYTF. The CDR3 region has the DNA TGTGCCAGCAGCTTACCGGGACAGGTCTATGGCTACACCTTC.

CDR3 DNA sequence: TGTGCCAGCAGCTTAAGTGGGACACTAAATCAGCCCCAGCATTTT. Residues: CASSLSGTLNQPQHF. The V call is TRBV7-9, the J call TRBJ1-5; tentatively, D is TRBD1 (6 bases). Germline V gene data show CDR1 as SEHNR and CDR2 as FQNEAQ (reference sequence). V lost 2 bases to trimming and J lost 4 bases, with 12 bases between them. This CDR3 has 15 amino acids.

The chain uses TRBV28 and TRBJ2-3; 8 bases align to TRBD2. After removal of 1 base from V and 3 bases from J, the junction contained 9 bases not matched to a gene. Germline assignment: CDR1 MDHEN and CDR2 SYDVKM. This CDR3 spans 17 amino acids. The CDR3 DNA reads TGTGCCAGCAGTTTATCCGGGACTAGAATAGAGACAGATACGCAGTATTTT. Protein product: CASSLSGTRIETDTQYF.

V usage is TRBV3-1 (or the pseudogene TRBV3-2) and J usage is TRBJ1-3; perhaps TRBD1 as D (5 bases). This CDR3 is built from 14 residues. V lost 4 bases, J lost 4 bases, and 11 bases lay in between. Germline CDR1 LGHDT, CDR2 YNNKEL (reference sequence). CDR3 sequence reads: CASSPGHSGNTIYF. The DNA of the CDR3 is TGTGCCAGCAGCCCCGGACATTCCGGAAACACCATATATTTT.

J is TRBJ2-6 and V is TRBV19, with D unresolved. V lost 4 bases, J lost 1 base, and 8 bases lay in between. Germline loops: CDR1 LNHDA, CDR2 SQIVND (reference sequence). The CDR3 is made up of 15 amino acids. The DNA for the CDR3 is TGTGCCAGTAGTAGCGTCCTTTCTGGGGCCAACGTCCTGACTTTC. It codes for CASSSVLSGANVLTF. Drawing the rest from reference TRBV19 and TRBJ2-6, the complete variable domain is DGGITQSPKYLFRKEGQNVTLSCEQNLNHDAMYWYRQDPGQGLRLIYYSQIVNDFQKGDIAEGYSVSREKKESFPLTVTSAQKNPTAFYLCASSSVLSGANVLTFGAGSRLTVL.

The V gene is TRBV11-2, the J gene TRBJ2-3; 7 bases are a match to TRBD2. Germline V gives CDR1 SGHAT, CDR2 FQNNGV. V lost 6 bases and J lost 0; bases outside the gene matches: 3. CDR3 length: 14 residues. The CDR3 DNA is TGTGCCAGCAGTTTTAGCGGGAGCACAGATACGCAGTATTTT. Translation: CASSFSGSTDTQYF.

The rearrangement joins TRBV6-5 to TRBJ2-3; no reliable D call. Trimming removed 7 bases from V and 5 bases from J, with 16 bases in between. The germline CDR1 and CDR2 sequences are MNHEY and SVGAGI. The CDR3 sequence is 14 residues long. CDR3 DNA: TGTGCCAGCACCTCGGTCCAGGCCATAGATACGCAGTATTTT. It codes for CASTSVQAIDTQYF.

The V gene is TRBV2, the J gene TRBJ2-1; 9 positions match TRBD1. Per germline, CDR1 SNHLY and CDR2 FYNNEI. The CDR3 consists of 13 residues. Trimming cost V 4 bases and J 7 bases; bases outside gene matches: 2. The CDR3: CASSAGTGNEQFF. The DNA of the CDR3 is TGTGCCAGCAGTGCCGGGACAGGGAATGAGCAGTTCTTC.

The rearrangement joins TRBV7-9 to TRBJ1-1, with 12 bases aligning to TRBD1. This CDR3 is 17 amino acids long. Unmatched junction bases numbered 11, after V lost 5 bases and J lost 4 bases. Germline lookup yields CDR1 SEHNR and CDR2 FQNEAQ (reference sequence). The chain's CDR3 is CASSQGQGAHKFTEAFF. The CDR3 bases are TGTGCCAGCAGCCAGGGACAGGGGGCCCACAAGTTCACTGAAGCTTTCTTT.

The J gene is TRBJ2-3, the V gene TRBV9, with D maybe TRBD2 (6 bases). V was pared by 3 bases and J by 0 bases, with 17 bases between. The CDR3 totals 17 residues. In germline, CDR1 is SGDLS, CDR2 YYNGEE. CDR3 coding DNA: TGTGCCAGCAGCGCGGAGGGTTGGGGGACTAGCACAGATACGCAGTATTTT. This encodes CASSAEGWGTSTDTQYF.

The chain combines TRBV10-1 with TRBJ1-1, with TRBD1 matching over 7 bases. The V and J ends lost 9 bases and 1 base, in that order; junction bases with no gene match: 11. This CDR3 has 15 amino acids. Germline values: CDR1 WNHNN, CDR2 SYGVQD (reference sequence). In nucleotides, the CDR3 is TGCGCCAGTCGAGAGAGACAGGGTGAGAACACTGAAGCTTTCTTT. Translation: CASRERQGENTEAFF.

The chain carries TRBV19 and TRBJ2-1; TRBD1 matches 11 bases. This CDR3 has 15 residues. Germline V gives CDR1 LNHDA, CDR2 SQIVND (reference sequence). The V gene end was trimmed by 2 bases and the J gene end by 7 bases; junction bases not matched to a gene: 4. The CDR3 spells CASSIPGQGVNEQFF. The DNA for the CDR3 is TGTGCCAGTAGTATACCGGGACAGGGGGTGAATGAGCAGTTCTTC.

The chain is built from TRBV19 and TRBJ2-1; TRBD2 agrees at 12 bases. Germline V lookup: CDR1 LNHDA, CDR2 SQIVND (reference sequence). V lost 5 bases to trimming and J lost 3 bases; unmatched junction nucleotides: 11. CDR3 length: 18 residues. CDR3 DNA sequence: TGTGCCAGTAGTGTACTAGCGGGAGGATGGGTAAACTACAATGAGCAGTTCTTC. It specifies CASSVLAGGWVNYNEQFF. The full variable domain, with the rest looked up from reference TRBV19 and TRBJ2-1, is DGGITQSPKYLFRKEGQNVTLSCEQNLNHDAMYWYRQDPGQGLRLIYYSQIVNDFQKGDIAEGYSVSREKKESFPLTVTSAQKNPTAFYLCASSVLAGGWVNYNEQFFGPGTRLTVL.

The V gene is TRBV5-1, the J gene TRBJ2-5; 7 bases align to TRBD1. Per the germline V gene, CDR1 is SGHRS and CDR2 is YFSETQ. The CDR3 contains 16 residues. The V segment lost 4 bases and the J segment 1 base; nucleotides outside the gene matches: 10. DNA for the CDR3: TGCGCCAGCAGCCCACACCCGGGACAGTCCCAAGAGACCCAGTACTTC. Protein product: CASSPHPGQSQETQYF.

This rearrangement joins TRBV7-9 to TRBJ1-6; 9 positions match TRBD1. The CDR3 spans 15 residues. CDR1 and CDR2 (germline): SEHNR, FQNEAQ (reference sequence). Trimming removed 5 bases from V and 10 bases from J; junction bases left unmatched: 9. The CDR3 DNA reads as TGTGCCAGCAGCCTGGACAGGGGAAGGCAGTCACCCCTCCACTTT. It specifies CASSLDRGRQSPLHF.

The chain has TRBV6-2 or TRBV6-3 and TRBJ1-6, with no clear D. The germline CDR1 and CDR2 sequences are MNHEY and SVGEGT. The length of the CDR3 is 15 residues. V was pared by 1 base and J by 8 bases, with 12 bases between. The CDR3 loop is CASSYYGEVDSPLHF. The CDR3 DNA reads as TGTGCCAGCAGTTACTACGGGGAAGTGGATTCACCCCTCCACTTT.

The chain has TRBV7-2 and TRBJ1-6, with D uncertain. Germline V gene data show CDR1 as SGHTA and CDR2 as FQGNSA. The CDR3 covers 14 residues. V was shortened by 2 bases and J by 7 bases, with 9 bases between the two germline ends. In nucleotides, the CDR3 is TGTGCCAGCAGCTTAATTCCGGGGAATTCACCCCTCCACTTT. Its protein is CASSLIPGNSPLHF.